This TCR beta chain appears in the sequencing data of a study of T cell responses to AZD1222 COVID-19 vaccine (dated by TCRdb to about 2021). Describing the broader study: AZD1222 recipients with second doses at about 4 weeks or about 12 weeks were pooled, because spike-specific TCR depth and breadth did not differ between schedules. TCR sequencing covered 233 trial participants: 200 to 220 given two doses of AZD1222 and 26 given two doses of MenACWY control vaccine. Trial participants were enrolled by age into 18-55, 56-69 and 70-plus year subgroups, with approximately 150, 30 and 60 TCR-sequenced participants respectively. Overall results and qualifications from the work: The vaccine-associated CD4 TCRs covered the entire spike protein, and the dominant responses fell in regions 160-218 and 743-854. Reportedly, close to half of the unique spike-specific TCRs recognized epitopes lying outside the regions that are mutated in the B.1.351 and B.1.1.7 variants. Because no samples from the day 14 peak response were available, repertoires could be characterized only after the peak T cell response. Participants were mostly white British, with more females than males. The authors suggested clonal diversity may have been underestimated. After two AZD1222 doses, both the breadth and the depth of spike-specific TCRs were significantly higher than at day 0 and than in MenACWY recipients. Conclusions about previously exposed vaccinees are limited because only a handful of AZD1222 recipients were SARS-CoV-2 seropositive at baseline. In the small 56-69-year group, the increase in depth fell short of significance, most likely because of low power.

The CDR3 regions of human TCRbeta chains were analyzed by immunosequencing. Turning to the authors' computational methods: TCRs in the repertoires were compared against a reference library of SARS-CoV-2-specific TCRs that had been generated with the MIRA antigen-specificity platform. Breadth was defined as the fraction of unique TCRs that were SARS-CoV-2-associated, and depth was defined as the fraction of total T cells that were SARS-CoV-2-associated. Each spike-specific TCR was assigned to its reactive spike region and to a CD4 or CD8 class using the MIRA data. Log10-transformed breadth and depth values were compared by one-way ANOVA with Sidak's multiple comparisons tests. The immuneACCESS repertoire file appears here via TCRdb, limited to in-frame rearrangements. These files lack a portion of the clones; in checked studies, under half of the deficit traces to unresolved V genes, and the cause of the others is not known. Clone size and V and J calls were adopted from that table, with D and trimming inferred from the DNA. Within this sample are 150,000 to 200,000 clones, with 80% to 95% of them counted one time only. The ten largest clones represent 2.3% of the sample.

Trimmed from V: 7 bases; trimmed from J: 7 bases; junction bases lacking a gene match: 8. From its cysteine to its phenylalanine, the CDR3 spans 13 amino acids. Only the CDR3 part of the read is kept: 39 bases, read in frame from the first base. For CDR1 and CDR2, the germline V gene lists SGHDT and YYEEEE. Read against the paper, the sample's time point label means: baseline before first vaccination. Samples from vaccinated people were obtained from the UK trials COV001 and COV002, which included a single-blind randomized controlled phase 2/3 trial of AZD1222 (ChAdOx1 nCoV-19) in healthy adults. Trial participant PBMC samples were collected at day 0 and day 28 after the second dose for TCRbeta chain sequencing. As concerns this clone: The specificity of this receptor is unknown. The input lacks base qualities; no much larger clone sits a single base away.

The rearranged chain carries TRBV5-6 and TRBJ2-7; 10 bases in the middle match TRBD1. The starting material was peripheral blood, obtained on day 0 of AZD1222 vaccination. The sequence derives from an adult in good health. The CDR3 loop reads CASRTTGGVEQYF. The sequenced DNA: TGTGCCAGCCGAACGACAGGGGGCGTGGAGCAGTACTTC. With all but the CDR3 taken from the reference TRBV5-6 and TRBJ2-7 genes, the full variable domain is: DAGVTQSPTHLIKTRGQQVTLRCSPKSGHDTVSWYQQALGQGPQFIFQYYEEEERQRGNFPDRFSGHQFPNYSSELNVNALLLGDSALYLCASRTTGGVEQYFGPGTRLTVT.